This entry is about one TCR beta chain. Antigen: not known. Assay used: immunoSEQ multiplex PCR; TCRdb lists only in-frame clones, some missing. This sample has about 120,000 clones, with roughly nine tenths found just once. The data were taken from a study of T cell responses to AZD1222 COVID-19 vaccine. Whole-study results and caveats: Unmutated variant regions reportedly attract nearly half of all spike-specific TCRs. In all cases, repertoires were sampled only after the peak T cell response. CD4 TCRs associated with vaccination spanned spike, dominating at 160-218 and 743-854.

The receptor's source is an adult in good health. Sequenced material: peripheral blood, taken on day 0 of AZD1222 vaccination.

The DNA of the CDR3 is TGTGCCACCAGTGACTACAGGGGGCAGGGTACGCAGTATTTT. It translates to CATSDYRGQGTQYF. The chain couples TRBV24-1 to TRBJ2-3, with 9 bases matching TRBD1. The trim removed 4 bases at V and 8 bases at J, leaving 6 bases unmatched. The germline V gene encodes CDR1 KGHDR and CDR2 SFDVKD. There are 14 residues in the CDR3.